This TCR beta chain was documented in a study of PD-1 blockade in classical Hodgkin lymphoma. Germline loops: CDR1 SGHTS, CDR2 YDEGEE. The V and J ends lost 9 bases and 2 bases respectively, with 8 bases between them. The CDR3 extends over 11 amino acids. Generated by immunoSEQ multiplex PCR, the TCRdb table keeps only in-frame clones and is missing some. The top ten hold about 10% of the sample, which has nearly 60,000 clones, less than 95% seen once. Each of the patients experienced relapse following autologous stem cell transplantation, and their brentuximab vedotin exposure differed. The sequencing here drew on peripheral blood mononuclear cells (PBMCs), taken before the second cycle of nivolumab. The TCR sequence derives from a human donor with classical Hodgkin lymphoma. This chain joins TRBV5-8 and TRBJ1-1; D gene uncertain. The CDR3, as DNA: TGTGCCATCAAAAATAACACTGAAGCTTTCTTT. Translating gives CAIKNNTEAFF.